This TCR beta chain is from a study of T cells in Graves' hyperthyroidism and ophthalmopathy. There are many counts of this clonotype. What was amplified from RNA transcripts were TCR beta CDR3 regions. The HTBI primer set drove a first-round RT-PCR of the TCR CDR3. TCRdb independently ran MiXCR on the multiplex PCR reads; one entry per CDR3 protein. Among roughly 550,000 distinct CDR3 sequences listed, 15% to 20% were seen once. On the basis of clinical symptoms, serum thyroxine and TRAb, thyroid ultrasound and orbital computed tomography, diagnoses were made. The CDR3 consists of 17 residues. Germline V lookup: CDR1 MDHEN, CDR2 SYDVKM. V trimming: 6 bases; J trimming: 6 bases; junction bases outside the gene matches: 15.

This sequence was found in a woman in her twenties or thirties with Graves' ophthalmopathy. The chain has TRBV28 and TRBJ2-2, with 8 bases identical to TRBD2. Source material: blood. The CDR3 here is CASSFHFAMTSAGELFF. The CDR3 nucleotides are TGTGCCAGCAGCTTCCACTTCGCGATGACTAGCGCCGGGGAGCTGTTTTTT.